Shown below are 22 T cell receptor beta chains from a single sample sequenced in a study of PD-1 blockade in classical Hodgkin lymphoma. The assay was immunoSEQ multiplex PCR, and TCRdb's table has in-frame clones only and misses some. The sample yields 20,000 to 25,000 clones, roughly 79% seen once. Patients all relapsed after autologous stem cell transplantation, and there was variation in brentuximab vedotin exposure. The sequences come from peripheral blood mononuclear cells (PBMCs), collected before the second cycle of nivolumab. The receptors originated from a human donor with classical Hodgkin lymphoma.

This rearrangement joins TRBV7-3 to TRBJ2-1; TRBD2 agrees at 7 bases. CDR3 length: 15 amino acids. Germline V gene data show CDR1 as SGHTA and CDR2 as FQGTGA. J was trimmed by 6 bases and V by 5 bases; bases with no gene match: 10. The DNA of the CDR3 is TGTGCCAGCAGCCTCCAGAGACTAGCTGGCAATGAGCAGTTCTTC. Translated: CASSLQRLAGNEQFF.

The chain links TRBV5-6 to TRBJ2-3; 9 bases map to TRBD1. The CDR3 has 14 amino acids. The germline V gene encodes CDR1 SGHDT and CDR2 YYEEEE. V lost 4 bases and J lost 3; bases outside the gene matches: 3. The CDR3 here is CASSVQGATDTQYF. The CDR3 coding sequence is TGTGCCAGCAGCGTACAGGGGGCGACAGATACGCAGTATTTT. Drawing the rest from reference TRBV5-6 and TRBJ2-3, the complete variable domain is DAGVTQSPTHLIKTRGQQVTLRCSPKSGHDTVSWYQQALGQGPQFIFQYYEEEERQRGNFPDRFSGHQFPNYSSELNVNALLLGDSALYLCASSVQGATDTQYFGPGTRLTVL.

This clone showed up just once. Within the sample, other DNA sequences also encode this same CDR3. The genes are TRBV15 and TRBJ2-5, with TRBD1 identical over 11 bases. The CDR3 contains 15 residues. Germline V gives CDR1 LNHNV, CDR2 YYDKDF (reference sequence). After removal of 4 bases from V and 4 bases from J, the junction contained 5 bases not matched to a gene. The CDR3 DNA follows: TGTGCCACCAGCAACGGACAGGGGGCATCAGAGACCCAGTACTTC. It yields the protein CATSNGQGASETQYF. The full variable domain, completed using reference TRBV15 and TRBJ2-5, is DAMVIQNPRYQVTQFGKPVTLSCSQTLNHNVMYWYQQKSSQAPKLLFHYYDKDFNNEADTPDNFQSRRPNTSFCFLDIRSPGLGDTAMYLCATSNGQGASETQYFGPGTRLLVL.

This clone was seen only a few times. V and J are TRBV19 and TRBJ1-1; tentative D call: TRBD1 (6 bases). Germline V gives CDR1 LNHDA, CDR2 SQIVND (reference sequence). This CDR3 has 14 amino acids. Trimming cost V 8 bases and J 7 bases, with 20 bases left between them. The CDR3 protein is CASLPSFRDNEAFF. The CDR3 nucleotides are TGTGCCAGTCTCCCTTCGTTTCGGGACAATGAAGCTTTCTTT.

V is TRBV11-2 and J is TRBJ2-7, with 7 positions matching TRBD2. This CDR3 is 14 amino acids long. The germline V gene has CDR1 SGHAT and CDR2 FQNNGV. J was trimmed by 7 bases and V by 1 base; bases with no gene match: 7. DNA for the CDR3: TGTGCCAGCAGCTTAGTGTCGCGGGAGTGGGAGCAGTACTTC. Translated: CASSLVSREWEQYF.

The chain combines TRBV28 with TRBJ2-7; D might be TRBD2 (6 bases). V lost 1 base and J 9 bases, leaving 22 bases between the germline ends. Germline V gives CDR1 MDHEN, CDR2 SYDVKM. The CDR3 covers 16 residues. The CDR3: CASSLSPGSGEGRQYF. As DNA, the CDR3 is TGTGCCAGCAGTTTATCCCCCGGATCGGGAGAGGGGCGGCAGTACTTC.

The chain joins TRBV2 to TRBJ2-1, with 9 bases matching TRBD1. J gave up 9 bases and V 6 bases, and 6 bases lay outside the gene matches. CDR1 and CDR2 (germline): SNHLY, FYNNEI. The CDR3 length is 13 residues. The CDR3 nucleotides read TGTGCCAGCAGCTCCGGGACAGGGACTGAGCAGTTCTTC. Translation gives CASSSGTGTEQFF. The variable domain in full, completed from reference TRBV2 and TRBJ2-1, reads EPEVTQTPSHQVTQMGQEVILRCVPISNHLYFYWYRQILGQKVEFLVSFYNNEISEKSEIFDDQFSVERPDGSNFTLKIRSTKLEDSAMYFCASSSGTGTEQFFGPGTRLTVL.

The chain uses TRBV30 and TRBJ2-1, with D tentatively TRBD1 (6 bases). The CDR3 runs 14 residues. Looked up from germline, CDR1 is GTSNPN and CDR2 is SVGIG (reference sequence). V lost 6 bases to trimming and J lost 6 bases, with 18 bases between them. CDR3 region: CACGAQGRLNEQFF. The CDR3 DNA sequence: TGTGCCTGCGGGGCACAGGGCCGACTCAATGAGCAGTTCTTC. The complete variable domain, with remaining parts taken from reference TRBV30 and TRBJ2-1, reads SQTIHQWPATLVQPVGSPLSLECTVEGTSNPNLYWYRQAAGRGLQLLFYSVGIGQISSEVPQNLSASRPQDRQFILSSKKLLLSDSGFYLCACGAQGRLNEQFFGPGTRLTVL.

Here the CDR3 DNA reads TGTGCCACCAGCAGAGCCCAGGGGGCCGAGCAGTACTTC. Translating gives CATSRAQGAEQYF. V is TRBV15 and J is TRBJ2-7; 8 nucleotides align to TRBD1. J gave up 6 bases and V 1 base, and 2 bases lay outside the gene matches. Germline V gives CDR1 LNHNV, CDR2 YYDKDF (reference sequence). The CDR3 spans 13 residues.

The chain links TRBV7-9 to TRBJ2-7; 8 bases align to TRBD1. The CDR3 contains 14 residues. V gave up 1 base and J gave up 3 bases; unmatched junction bases: 2. Germline V lookup: CDR1 SEHNR, CDR2 FQNEAQ (reference sequence). CDR3 sequence reads: CASSLEGQVYEQYF. CDR3 nucleotides: TGTGCCAGCAGCTTAGAGGGACAGGTCTACGAGCAGTACTTC.

The chain joins TRBV11-1 to TRBJ2-5, with TRBD2 matching over 7 bases. CDR1 is SGHAT and CDR2 is FQDESV in the germline V gene (reference sequence). V dropped 5 bases and J dropped 1; count of bases not matched to a gene: 13. This CDR3 has 17 residues. The CDR3 coding sequence is TGTGCCAGCAGCCTGAACAGAGGGAGGGCCCTCCAAGAGACCCAGTACTTC. This sequence encodes CASSLNRGRALQETQYF. The full variable domain, rest sourced from reference TRBV11-1 and TRBJ2-5, is EAEVAQSPRYKITEKSQAVAFWCDPISGHATLYWYRQILGQGPELLVQFQDESVVDDSQLPKDRFSAERLKGVDSTLKIQPAELGDSAMYLCASSLNRGRALQETQYFGPGTRLLVL.

This chain connects TRBV9 to TRBJ1-3; D possibly corresponds to TRBD1 (5 bases). There are 14 residues in the CDR3. V was shortened by 4 bases and J by 7 bases, with 15 bases between the two germline ends. CDR1 and CDR2 from the germline V gene are SGDLS and YYNGEE. The CDR3 DNA sequence: TGTGCCAGCAGCAAGCAGGGACCATTCAACACCATATATTTT. This codes for CASSKQGPFNTIYF.

The chain carries TRBV6-6 and TRBJ2-3, with no clear D. This CDR3 contains 13 residues. Per the germline V gene, CDR1 is MNHNY and CDR2 is SVGAGI (reference sequence). V lost 2 bases, J lost 3 bases, and 6 bases lay in between. The CDR3 DNA is TGTGCCAGCAGTTACGCAACGACAGATACGCAGTATTTT. The encoded protein is CASSYATTDTQYF.

The chain joins TRBV5-1 to TRBJ1-4; maybe TRBD1 (6 bases). The V gene's germline CDR1 is SGHRS and CDR2 YFSETQ. The CDR3 is 18 residues long. Trimming removed 3 bases at V and 0 bases at J, with 18 bases between. CDR3 nucleotides: TGCGCCAGCAGCTCGGGCCGGACAGCGAGGGCAACTAATGAAAAACTGTTTTTT. Its translation is CASSSGRTARATNEKLFF. The full variable domain, completed using reference TRBV5-1 and TRBJ1-4, is KAGVTQTPRYLIKTRGQQVTLSCSPISGHRSVSWYQQTPGQGLQFLFEYFSETQRNKGNFPGRFSGRQFSNSRSEMNVSTLELGDSALYLCASSSGRTARATNEKLFFGSGTQLSVL.

The rearrangement joins TRBV6-6 to TRBJ2-7; D call uncertain. The CDR3 consists of 13 residues. The germline V gene has CDR1 MNHNY and CDR2 SVGAGI (reference sequence). Trimming took 6 bases from V and 3 from J, leaving 12 bases between them. The CDR3 nucleotides are TGTGCCAGCAGCGAACAGAAAAGCTACGAGCAGTACTTC. Translating it yields CASSEQKSYEQYF.

The chain couples TRBV7-2 to TRBJ2-3, with D unresolved. Germline V lookup: CDR1 SGHTA, CDR2 FQGNSA. The CDR3 spans 18 residues. Trimming left V 2 bases short and J 6 bases short, with 24 bases between. This CDR3 reads CASSLFGKDVRFSDTQYF. CDR3 DNA sequence: TGTGCCAGCAGCTTATTCGGAAAGGACGTGCGTTTCTCGGATACGCAGTATTTT. Full variable domain (remainder filled in from reference TRBV7-2 and TRBJ2-3): GAGVSQSPSNKVTEKGKDVELRCDPISGHTALYWYRQSLGQGLEFLIYFQGNSAPDKSGLPSDRFSAERTGGSVSTLTIQRTQQEDSAVYLCASSLFGKDVRFSDTQYFGPGTRLTVL.

This chain connects TRBV15 to TRBJ2-2; D is possibly TRBD2 (6 bases). There are 20 residues in the CDR3. Per the germline V gene, CDR1 is LNHNV and CDR2 is YYDKDF (reference sequence). Deletions cut 3 bases from V and 3 bases from J, with 26 bases between. The CDR3 DNA reads TGTGCCACCAGCAGGGGTCAGGGTTTGCTTTCAGGAGGGTACACCGGGGAGCTGTTTTTT. This translates into CATSRGQGLLSGGYTGELFF.

The table lists this clone with a few counts. This chain uses TRBV10-2 with TRBJ1-5; D unclear. The V gene's germline CDR1 is WSHSY and CDR2 SAAADI. Deletions cut 3 bases from V and 6 bases from J, with 18 bases between. CDR3 length: 16 residues. CDR3 sequence (DNA): TGCGCCAGCAGTGATGGGCACAGCGGCGATGTTCAGCCCCAGCATTTT. Its protein is CASSDGHSGDVQPQHF.

This chain links TRBV6-5 with TRBJ2-7; no reliable D call. V was shortened by 0 bases and J by 12 bases, with 9 bases between the two germline ends. The V gene's germline CDR1 is MNHEY and CDR2 SVGAGI. This CDR3 has 11 amino acids. The CDR3 loop reads CASSYSGYWYF. CDR3 nucleotide sequence: TGTGCCAGCAGTTACTCCGGGTATTGGTACTTC.

This chain links TRBV19 with TRBJ2-1; D gene ambiguous. The length of the CDR3 is 15 residues. V was shortened by 2 bases and J by 9 bases, with 17 bases between the two germline ends. Per the germline V gene, CDR1 is LNHDA and CDR2 is SQIVND (reference sequence). As DNA, the CDR3 is TGTGCCAGTAGTATATTGGGGATGGGTACAACTGAGCAGTTCTTC. This translates into CASSILGMGTTEQFF.

This clone has only one observation. This rearrangement joins TRBV19 to TRBJ2-1; 9 bases line up with TRBD2. Per the germline V gene, CDR1 is LNHDA and CDR2 is SQIVND (reference sequence). The CDR3 contains 14 residues. Trimming took 3 bases from V and 8 from J; bases not matched to a gene: 5. DNA of the CDR3: TGTGCCAGTAGTATTAGCGGGAGTCTGGATGAGCAGTTCTTC. Residues: CASSISGSLDEQFF.

The chain joins TRBV19 to TRBJ1-5; D is ambiguous. Germline CDR1 is LNHDA and CDR2 is SQIVND (reference sequence). Trimming pared 6 bases from V and 4 bases from J, leaving 22 bases between. This CDR3 spans 17 amino acids. CDR3 in DNA: TGTGCCAGTAGGGCGCCCACCGAGAAGGGCTGGAATCAGCCCCAGCATTTT. This codes for CASRAPTEKGWNQPQHF.